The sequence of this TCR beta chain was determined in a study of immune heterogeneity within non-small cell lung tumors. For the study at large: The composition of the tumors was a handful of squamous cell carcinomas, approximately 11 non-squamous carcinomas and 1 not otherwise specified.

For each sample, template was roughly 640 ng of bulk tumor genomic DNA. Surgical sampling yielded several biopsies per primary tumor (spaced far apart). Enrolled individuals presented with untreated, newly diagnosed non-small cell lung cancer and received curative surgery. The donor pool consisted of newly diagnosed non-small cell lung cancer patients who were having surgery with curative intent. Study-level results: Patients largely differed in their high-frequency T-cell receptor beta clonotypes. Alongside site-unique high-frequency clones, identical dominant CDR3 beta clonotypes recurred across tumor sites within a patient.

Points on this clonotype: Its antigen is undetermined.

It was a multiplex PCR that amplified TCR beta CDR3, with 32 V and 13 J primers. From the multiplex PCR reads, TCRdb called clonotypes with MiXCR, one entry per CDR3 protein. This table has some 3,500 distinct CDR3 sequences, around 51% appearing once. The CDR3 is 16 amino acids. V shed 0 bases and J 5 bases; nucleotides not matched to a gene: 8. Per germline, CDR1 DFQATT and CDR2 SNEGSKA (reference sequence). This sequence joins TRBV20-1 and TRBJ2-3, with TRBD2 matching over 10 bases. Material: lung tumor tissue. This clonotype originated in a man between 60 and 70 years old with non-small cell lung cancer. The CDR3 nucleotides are TGCAGTGCTAGAGATCTAAGCGGGAGGGCCGAAGATACGCAGTATTTT. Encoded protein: CSARDLSGRAEDTQYF.